One sample yielded the 5 T cell receptor beta chains listed below, sequenced in a study of technical replicates of blood from a few donors. Only in-frame clones appear in the TCRdb table, and some are missing; sequencing was by immunoSEQ multiplex PCR. The profile shows roughly 100,000 clones, roughly 95% of them singletons. The specimen was T cells isolated from PBMCs. The source is a human donor in good health.

The chain joins TRBV5-1 to TRBJ2-1; TRBD2 agrees at 8 bases. This CDR3 is 15 amino acids long. CDR1 and CDR2 from the germline V gene are SGHRS and YFSETQ. V trimming: 0 bases; J trimming: 6 bases; junction bases outside the gene matches: 5. CDR3 sequence: CASSLVGLATNEQFF. Written as DNA, the CDR3 is TGCGCCAGCAGCTTGGTAGGACTAGCAACCAATGAGCAGTTCTTC. The full variable domain, with the rest looked up from reference TRBV5-1 and TRBJ2-1, is KAGVTQTPRYLIKTRGQQVTLSCSPISGHRSVSWYQQTPGQGLQFLFEYFSETQRNKGNFPGRFSGRQFSNSRSEMNVSTLELGDSALYLCASSLVGLATNEQFFGPGTRLTVL.

The rearrangement joins TRBV15 to TRBJ2-7, with 7 bases fitting TRBD1. The germline V gene has CDR1 LNHNV and CDR2 YYDKDF (reference sequence). The length of the CDR3 is 13 residues. J was trimmed by 3 bases and V by 5 bases; bases with no gene match: 4. The DNA for the CDR3 is TGTGCCACCAGCTGGGACAGAGACTACGAGCAGTACTTC. Its protein is CATSWDRDYEQYF.

The chain recombines TRBV5-1 with TRBJ2-7, with D perhaps matching TRBD1 (6 bases). With 7 bases removed from V and 0 bases from J, the gap between germline ends came to 14 bases. The CDR3 has 14 amino acids. Germline CDR1 reads SGHRS; CDR2 reads YFSETQ. CDR3 sequence: CASGYRDTSYEQYF. CDR3 nucleotide sequence: TGCGCCAGCGGATACCGGGACACCTCCTACGAGCAGTACTTC.

The chain employs TRBV5-4 and TRBJ2-3, with 7 bases that match TRBD2. Germline lookup yields CDR1 SGHNT and CDR2 YYREEE (reference sequence). The CDR3 spans 13 residues. The J segment lost 0 bases and the V segment lost 10 bases, leaving 5 bases of the junction unmatched. The CDR3 DNA reads as TGTGCCGGGCGGGAGTCTAGCACAGATACGCAGTATTTT. Translated: CAGRESSTDTQYF.

V is TRBV30 and J is TRBJ2-1, with a weak D call TRBD2 (5 bases). Trimming removed 2 bases at V and 9 bases at J, with 8 bases between. The CDR3 spans 11 residues. Germline V lookup: CDR1 GTSNPN, CDR2 SVGIG (reference sequence). The CDR3 coding sequence is TGTGCCTGGAGTCCTGGAGGTGAGCAGTTCTTC. Its protein is CAWSPGGEQFF.